There are a few counts of the clone carrying this TCR beta chain. Some clones are missing from TCRdb's copy, which holds only in-frame ones; the method was immunoSEQ multiplex PCR. Among about 160,000 clones listed, 78% were seen once. This record comes from a study of blood T cell repertoires in COVID-19. The wider study: Sites across the United States, Italy and Spain contributed samples from acute and convalescent COVID-19.

Looked up from germline, CDR1 is MNHEY and CDR2 is SVGEGT. The CDR3 is 14 amino acids. The germline V and J ends were trimmed by 4 bases and 4 bases, with 11 bases remaining between them. This sequence joins TRBV6-2 or TRBV6-3 and TRBJ1-5, with D possibly matching TRBD1 (5 bases). This receptor was taken from an elderly woman with acute or convalescent COVID-19. Sequenced input: peripheral blood. CDR3 loop: CASSLSGGNQPQHF. CDR3 bases: TGTGCCAGCAGTTTATCCGGGGGAAATCAGCCCCAGCATTTT.